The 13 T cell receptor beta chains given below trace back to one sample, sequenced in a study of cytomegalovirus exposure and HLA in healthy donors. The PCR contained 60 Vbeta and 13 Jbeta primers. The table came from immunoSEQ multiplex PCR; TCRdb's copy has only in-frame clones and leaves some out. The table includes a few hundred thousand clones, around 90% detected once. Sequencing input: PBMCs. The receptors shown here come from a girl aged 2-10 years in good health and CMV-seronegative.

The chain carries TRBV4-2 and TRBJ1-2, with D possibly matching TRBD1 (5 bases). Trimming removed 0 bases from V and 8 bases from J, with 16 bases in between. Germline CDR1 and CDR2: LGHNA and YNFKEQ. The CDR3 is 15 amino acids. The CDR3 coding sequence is TGTGCCAGCAGCCAAGAGGGGCAGGCCGTATCCGGCTACACCTTC. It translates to CASSQEGQAVSGYTF.

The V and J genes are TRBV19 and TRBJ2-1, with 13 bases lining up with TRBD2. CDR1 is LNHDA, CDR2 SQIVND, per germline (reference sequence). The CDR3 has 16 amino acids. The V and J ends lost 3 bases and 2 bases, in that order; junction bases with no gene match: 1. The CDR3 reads CASSIGLAGAYNEQFF. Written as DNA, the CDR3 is TGTGCCAGTAGTATTGGACTAGCGGGGGCCTACAATGAGCAGTTCTTC.

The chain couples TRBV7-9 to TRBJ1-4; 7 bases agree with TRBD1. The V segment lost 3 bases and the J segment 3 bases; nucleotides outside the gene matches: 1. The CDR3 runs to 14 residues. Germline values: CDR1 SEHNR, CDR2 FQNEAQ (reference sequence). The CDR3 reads CASSLGQSNEKLFF. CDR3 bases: TGTGCCAGCAGCTTGGGACAGTCTAATGAAAAACTGTTTTTT. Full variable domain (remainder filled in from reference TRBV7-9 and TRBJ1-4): DTGVSQNPRHKITKRGQNVTFRCDPISEHNRLYWYRQTLGQGPEFLTYFQNEAQLEKSRLLSDRFSAERPKGSFSTLEIQRTEQGDSAMYLCASSLGQSNEKLFFGSGTQLSVL.

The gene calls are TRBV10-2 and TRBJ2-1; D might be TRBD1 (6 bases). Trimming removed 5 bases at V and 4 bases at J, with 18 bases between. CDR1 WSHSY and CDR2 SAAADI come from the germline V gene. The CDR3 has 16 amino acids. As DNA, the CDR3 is TGCGCCAGCAGTTCTCTGGGGGCCCCTACTTACAATGAGCAGTTCTTC. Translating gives CASSSLGAPTYNEQFF.

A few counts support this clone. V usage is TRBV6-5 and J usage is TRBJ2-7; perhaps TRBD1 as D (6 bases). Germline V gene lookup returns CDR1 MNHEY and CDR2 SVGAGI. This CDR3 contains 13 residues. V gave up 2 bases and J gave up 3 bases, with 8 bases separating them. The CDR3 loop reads CASSYRDNYEQYF. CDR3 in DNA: TGTGCCAGCAGTTACCGGGACAACTACGAGCAGTACTTC.

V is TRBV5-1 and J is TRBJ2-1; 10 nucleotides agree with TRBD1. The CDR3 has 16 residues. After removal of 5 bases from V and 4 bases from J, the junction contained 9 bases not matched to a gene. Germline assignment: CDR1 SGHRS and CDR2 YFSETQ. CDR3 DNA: TGCGCCAGCAGATCCACCCCGGGACAGGGGTACAATGAGCAGTTCTTC. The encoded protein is CASRSTPGQGYNEQFF. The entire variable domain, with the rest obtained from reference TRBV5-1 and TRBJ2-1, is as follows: KAGVTQTPRYLIKTRGQQVTLSCSPISGHRSVSWYQQTPGQGLQFLFEYFSETQRNKGNFPGRFSGRQFSNSRSEMNVSTLELGDSALYLCASRSTPGQGYNEQFFGPGTRLTVL.

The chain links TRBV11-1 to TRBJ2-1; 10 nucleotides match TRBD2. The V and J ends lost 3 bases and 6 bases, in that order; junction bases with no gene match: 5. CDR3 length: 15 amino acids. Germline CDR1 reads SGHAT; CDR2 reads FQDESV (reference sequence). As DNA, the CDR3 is TGTGCCAGCAGCTTTCTAGCGGGGGACATCAATGAGCAGTTCTTC. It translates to CASSFLAGDINEQFF.

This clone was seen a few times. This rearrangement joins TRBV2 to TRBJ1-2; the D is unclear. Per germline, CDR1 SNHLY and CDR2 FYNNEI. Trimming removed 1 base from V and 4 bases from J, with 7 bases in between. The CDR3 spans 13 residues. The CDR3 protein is CASSEEIAYGYTF. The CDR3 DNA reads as TGTGCCAGCAGTGAAGAAATAGCCTATGGCTACACCTTC.

Written as DNA, the CDR3 is TGTGCCATCAGTGGACAGGGTTCTGGAAACACCATATATTTT. It encodes CAISGQGSGNTIYF. The rearrangement links TRBV10-3 to TRBJ1-3; 7 bases match TRBD1. Germline CDR1 reads ENHRY; CDR2 reads SYGVKD. The V gene end was trimmed by 4 bases and the J gene end by 1 base; junction bases not matched to a gene: 1. The CDR3 spans 14 residues.

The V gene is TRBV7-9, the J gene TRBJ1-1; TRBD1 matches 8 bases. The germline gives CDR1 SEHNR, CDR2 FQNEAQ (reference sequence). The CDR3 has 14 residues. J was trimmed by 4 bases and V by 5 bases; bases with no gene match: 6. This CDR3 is CASSATGGGTEAFF. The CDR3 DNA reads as TGTGCCAGCAGCGCTACAGGGGGGGGCACTGAAGCTTTCTTT.

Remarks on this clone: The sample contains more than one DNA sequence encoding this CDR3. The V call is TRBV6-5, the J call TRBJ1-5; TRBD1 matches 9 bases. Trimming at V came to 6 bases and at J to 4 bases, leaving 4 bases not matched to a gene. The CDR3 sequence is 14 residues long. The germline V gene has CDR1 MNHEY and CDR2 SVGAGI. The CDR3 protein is CASSTGGRNQPQHF. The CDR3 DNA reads TGTGCCAGCAGCACAGGGGGCAGGAATCAGCCCCAGCATTTT.

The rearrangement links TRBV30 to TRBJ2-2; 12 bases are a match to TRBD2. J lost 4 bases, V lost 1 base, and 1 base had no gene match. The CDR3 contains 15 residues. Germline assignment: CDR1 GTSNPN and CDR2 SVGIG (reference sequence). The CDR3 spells CAWSAGLAGTGELFF. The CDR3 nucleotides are TGTGCCTGGAGTGCGGGACTAGCGGGCACCGGGGAGCTGTTTTTT.

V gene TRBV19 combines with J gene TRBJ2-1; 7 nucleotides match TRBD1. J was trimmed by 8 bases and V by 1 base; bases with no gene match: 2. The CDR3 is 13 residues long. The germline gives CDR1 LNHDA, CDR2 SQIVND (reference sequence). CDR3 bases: TGTGCCAGTAGTATAGGGGACAGACATGAGCAGTTCTTC. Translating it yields CASSIGDRHEQFF.